This TCR beta chain was observed in a study of cytomegalovirus exposure and HLA in healthy donors. This CDR3 is built from 16 residues. Germline V gives CDR1 MNHEY, CDR2 SVGAGI. After removal of 2 bases from V and 1 base from J, the junction contained 5 bases not matched to a gene. PCR primers comprised 60 Vbeta and 13 Jbeta primers. Using immunoSEQ multiplex PCR, the repertoire was profiled, and TCRdb retains in-frame clones only, with some absent. The table has under 150,000 clones, around 72% seen once. This TCR was sampled from a woman under 30 in good health and CMV-seronegative. The chain employs TRBV6-5 and TRBJ1-1; 9 nucleotides line up with TRBD1. Sequencing input: PBMCs. The CDR3 nucleotides read TGTGCCAGCAGTTACAGTATACAGGGGGCGAACACTGAAGCTTTCTTT. Amino acid sequence: CASSYSIQGANTEAFF.